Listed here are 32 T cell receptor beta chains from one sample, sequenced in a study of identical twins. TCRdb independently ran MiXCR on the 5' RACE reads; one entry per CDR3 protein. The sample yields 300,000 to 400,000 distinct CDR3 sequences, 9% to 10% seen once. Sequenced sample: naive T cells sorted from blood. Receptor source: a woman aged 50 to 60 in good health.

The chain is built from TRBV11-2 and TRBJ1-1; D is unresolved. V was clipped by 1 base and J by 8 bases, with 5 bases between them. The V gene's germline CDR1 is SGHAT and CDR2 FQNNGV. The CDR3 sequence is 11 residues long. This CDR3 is CASSLAREAFF. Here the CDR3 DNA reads TGTGCCAGCAGCTTAGCCAGAGAAGCTTTCTTT.

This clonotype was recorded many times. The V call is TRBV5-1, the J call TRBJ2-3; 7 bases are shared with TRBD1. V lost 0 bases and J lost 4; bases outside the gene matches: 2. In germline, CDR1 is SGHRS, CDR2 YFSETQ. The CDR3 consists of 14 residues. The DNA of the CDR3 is TGCGCCAGCAGCTTGGACAGGGGCGCAGATACGCAGTATTTT. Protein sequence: CASSLDRGADTQYF.

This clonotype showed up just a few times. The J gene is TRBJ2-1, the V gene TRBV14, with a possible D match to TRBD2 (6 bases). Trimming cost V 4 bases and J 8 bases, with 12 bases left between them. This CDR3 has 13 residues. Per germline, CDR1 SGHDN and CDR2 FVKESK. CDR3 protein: CASSPRLVDEQFF. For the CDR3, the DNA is TGTGCCAGCAGCCCCCGACTAGTGGATGAGCAGTTCTTC.

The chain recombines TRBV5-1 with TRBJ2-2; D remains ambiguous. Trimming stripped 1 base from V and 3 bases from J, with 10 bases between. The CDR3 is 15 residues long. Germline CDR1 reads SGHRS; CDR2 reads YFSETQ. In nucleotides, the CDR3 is TGCGCCAGCAGCTTGACCGACTGGGACACCGGGGAGCTGTTTTTT. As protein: CASSLTDWDTGELFF.

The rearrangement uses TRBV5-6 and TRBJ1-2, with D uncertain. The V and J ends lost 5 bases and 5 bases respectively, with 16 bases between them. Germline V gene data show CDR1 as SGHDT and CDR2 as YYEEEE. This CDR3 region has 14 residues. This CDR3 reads CASSAVGLAYGYTF. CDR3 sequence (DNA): TGTGCCAGCAGTGCTGTAGGTCTAGCTTATGGCTACACCTTC.

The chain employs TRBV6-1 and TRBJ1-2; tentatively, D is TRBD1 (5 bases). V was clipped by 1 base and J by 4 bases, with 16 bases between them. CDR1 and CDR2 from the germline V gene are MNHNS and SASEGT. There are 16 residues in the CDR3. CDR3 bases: TGTGCCAGCAGTGAAGACGGGACGGCCCTACTCTATGGCTACACCTTC. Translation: CASSEDGTALLYGYTF.

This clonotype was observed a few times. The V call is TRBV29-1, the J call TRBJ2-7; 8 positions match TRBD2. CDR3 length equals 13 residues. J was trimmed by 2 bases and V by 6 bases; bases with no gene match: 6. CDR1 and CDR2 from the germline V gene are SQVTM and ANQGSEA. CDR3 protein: CSVFERGTYEQYF. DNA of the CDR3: TGCAGCGTCTTCGAGCGGGGGACCTACGAGCAGTACTTC.

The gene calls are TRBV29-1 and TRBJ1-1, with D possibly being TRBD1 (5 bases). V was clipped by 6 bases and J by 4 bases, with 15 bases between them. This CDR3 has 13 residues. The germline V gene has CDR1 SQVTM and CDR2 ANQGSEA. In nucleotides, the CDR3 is TGCAGCGTGGGGGGGATGGCGAGCACTGAAGCTTTCTTT. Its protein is CSVGGMASTEAFF.

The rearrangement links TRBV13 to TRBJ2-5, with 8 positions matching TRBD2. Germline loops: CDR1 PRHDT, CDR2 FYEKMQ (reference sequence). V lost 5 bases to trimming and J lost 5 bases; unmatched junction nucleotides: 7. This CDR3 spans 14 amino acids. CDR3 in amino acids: CASSPRLAKETQYF. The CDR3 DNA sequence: TGTGCCAGCAGCCCTAGACTAGCGAAGGAGACCCAGTACTTC.

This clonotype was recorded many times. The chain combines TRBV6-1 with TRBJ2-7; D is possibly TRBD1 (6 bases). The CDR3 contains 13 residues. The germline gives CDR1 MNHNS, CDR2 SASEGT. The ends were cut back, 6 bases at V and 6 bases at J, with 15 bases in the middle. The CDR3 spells CASSEQGRGEQYV. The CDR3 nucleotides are TGTGCCAGCAGCGAACAGGGTAGAGGCGAGCAGTACGTC.

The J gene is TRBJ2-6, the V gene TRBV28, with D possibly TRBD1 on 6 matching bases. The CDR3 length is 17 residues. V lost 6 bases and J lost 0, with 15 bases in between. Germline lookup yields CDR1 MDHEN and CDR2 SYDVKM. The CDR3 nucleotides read TGTGCCAGCAGCGACAGGAGAGAAAGCTCTGGGGCCAACGTCCTGACTTTC. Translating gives CASSDRRESSGANVLTF.

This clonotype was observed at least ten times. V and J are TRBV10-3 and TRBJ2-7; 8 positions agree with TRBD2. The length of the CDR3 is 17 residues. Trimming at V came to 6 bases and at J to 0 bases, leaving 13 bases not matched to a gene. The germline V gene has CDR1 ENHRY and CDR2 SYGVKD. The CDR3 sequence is CAIRQGGAGGRSYEQYF. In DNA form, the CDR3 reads TGTGCCATCAGACAGGGAGGCGCGGGAGGCCGCTCCTACGAGCAGTACTTC.

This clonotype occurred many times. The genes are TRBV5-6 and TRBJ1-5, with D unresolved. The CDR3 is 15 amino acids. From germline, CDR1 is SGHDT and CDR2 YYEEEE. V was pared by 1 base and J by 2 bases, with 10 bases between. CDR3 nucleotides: TGTGCCAGCAGCTTGTGGGGTGGGGGCAATCAGCCCCAGCATTTT. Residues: CASSLWGGGNQPQHF. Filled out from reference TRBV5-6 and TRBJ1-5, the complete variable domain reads DAGVTQSPTHLIKTRGQQVTLRCSPKSGHDTVSWYQQALGQGPQFIFQYYEEEERQRGNFPDRFSGHQFPNYSSELNVNALLLGDSALYLCASSLWGGGNQPQHFGDGTRLSIL.

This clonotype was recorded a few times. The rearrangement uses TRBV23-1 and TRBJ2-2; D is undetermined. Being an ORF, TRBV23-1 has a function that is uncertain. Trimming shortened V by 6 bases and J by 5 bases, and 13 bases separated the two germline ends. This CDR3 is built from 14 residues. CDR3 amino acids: CASSQVRRTGELFF. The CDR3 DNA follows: TGCGCCAGCAGCCAAGTGCGGCGAACCGGGGAGCTGTTTTTT.

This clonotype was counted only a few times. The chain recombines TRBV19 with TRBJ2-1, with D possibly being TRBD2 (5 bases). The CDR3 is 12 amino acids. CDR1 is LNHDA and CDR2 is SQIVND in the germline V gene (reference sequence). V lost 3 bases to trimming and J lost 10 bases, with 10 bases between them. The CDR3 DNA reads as TGTGCCAGTAGTATTGGACGAGGGGAGCAGTTCTTC. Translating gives CASSIGRGEQFF.

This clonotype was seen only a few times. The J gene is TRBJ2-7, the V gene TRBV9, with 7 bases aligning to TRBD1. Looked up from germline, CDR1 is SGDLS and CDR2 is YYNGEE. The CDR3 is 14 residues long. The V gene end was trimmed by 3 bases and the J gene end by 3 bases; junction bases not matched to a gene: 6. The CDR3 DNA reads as TGTGCCAGCAGCGCCGGGACAGAGGTCTACGAGCAGTACTTC. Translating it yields CASSAGTEVYEQYF.

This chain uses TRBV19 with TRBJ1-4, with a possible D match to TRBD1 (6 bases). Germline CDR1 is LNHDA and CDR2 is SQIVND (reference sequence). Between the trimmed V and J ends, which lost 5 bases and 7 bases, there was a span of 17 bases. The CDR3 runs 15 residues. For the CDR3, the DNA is TGTGCCAGTAGTCCCACCAGGGGTTATGGTGAAAAACTGTTTTTT. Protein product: CASSPTRGYGEKLFF.

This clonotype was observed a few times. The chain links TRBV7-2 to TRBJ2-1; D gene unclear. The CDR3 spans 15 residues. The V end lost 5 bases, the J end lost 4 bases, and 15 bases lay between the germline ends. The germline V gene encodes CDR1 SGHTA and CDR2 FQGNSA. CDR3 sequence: CASSPPRVEYNEQFF. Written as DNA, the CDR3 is TGTGCCAGCAGCCCCCCCCGGGTAGAGTACAATGAGCAGTTCTTC.

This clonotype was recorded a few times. Here the CDR3 reads CASSQDPAVAKNIQYF. Here the CDR3 DNA reads TGCGCCAGCAGCCAAGATCCGGCGGTAGCCAAAAACATTCAGTACTTC. This chain uses TRBV4-1 with TRBJ2-4; D is unresolved. The CDR3 extends over 16 amino acids. CDR1 and CDR2 (germline): MGHRA, YSYEKL. V lost 0 bases and J 0 bases, leaving 9 bases between the germline ends.

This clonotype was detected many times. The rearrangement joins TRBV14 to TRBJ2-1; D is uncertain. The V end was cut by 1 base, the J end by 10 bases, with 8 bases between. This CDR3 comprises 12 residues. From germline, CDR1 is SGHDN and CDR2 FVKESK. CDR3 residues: CASSQVGSEQFF. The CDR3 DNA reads TGTGCCAGCAGCCAAGTAGGGTCGGAGCAGTTCTTC.

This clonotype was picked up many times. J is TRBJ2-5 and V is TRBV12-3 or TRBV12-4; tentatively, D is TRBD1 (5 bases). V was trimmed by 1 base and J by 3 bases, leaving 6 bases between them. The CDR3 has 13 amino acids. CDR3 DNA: TGTGCCAGCAGTTTAGAACAGGAAGAGACCCAGTACTTC. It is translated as CASSLEQEETQYF.

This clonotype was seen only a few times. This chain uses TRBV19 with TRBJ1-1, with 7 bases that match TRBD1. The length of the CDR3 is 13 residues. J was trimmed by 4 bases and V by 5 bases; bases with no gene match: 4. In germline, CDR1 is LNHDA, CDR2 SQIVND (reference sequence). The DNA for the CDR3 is TGTGCCAGTAGTCTAAGGACAGGCACTGAAGCTTTCTTT. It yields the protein CASSLRTGTEAFF.

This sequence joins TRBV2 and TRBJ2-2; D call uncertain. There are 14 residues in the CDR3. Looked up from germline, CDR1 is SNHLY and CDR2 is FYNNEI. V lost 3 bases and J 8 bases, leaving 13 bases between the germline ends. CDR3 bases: TGTGCCAGCAGTGATCTCCCCGGCAGGGGGGAGCTGTTTTTT. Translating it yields CASSDLPGRGELFF.

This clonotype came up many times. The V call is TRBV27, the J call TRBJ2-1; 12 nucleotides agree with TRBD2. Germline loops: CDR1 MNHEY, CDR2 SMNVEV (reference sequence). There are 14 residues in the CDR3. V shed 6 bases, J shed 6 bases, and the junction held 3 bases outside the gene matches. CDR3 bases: TGTGCCAGCAGCTCTAGCGGGAGGGCCAATGAGCAGTTCTTC. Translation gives CASSSSGRANEQFF.

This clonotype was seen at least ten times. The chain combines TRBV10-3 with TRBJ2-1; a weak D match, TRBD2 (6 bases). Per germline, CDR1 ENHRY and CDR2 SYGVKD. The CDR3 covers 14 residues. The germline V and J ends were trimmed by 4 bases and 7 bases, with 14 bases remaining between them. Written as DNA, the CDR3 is TGTGCCATCAGTGGTTCCGGGAGAAAAAATGAGCAGTTCTTC. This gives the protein CAISGSGRKNEQFF.

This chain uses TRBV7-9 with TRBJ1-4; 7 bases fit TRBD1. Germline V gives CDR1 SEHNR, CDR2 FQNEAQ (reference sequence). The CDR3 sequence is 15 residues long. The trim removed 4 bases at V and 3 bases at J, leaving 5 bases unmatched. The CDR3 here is CASSSPGTANEKLFF. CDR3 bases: TGTGCCAGCAGCTCGCCCGGGACAGCTAATGAAAAACTGTTTTTT. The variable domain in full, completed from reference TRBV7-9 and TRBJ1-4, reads DTGVSQNPRHKITKRGQNVTFRCDPISEHNRLYWYRQTLGQGPEFLTYFQNEAQLEKSRLLSDRFSAERPKGSFSTLEIQRTEQGDSAMYLCASSSPGTANEKLFFGSGTQLSVL.

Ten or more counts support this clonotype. The CDR3 sequence: CASSEGGQATTNEKLFF. CDR3 in DNA: TGTGCCAGCAGCGAGGGCGGACAGGCGACAACTAATGAAAAACTGTTTTTT. The chain recombines TRBV9 with TRBJ1-4; 7 bases map to TRBD1. The ends lost 3 bases at V and 0 bases at J; junction bases unmatched: 8. The CDR3 has 17 residues. Germline V CDR1 and CDR2: SGDLS, YYNGEE.

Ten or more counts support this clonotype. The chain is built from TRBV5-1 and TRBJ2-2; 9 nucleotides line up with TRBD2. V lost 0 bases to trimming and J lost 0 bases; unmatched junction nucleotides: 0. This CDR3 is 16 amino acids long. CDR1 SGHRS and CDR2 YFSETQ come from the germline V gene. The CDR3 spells CASSLGLAANTGELFF. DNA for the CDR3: TGCGCCAGCAGCTTGGGACTAGCGGCGAACACCGGGGAGCTGTTTTTT.

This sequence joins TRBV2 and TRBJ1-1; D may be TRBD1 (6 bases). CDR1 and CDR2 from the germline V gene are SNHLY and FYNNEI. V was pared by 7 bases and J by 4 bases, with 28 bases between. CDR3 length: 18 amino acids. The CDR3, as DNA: TGTGCCAGCAACGGCGCGGTCCGGGGGCGAATAGGCGGCACTGAAGCTTTCTTT. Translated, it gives CASNGAVRGRIGGTEAFF.

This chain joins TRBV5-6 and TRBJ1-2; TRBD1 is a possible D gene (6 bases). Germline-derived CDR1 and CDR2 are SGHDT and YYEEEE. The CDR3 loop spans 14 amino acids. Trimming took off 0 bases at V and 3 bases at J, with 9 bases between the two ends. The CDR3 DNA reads TGTGCCAGCAGCTTGGGGGGGCGCGACTATGGCTACACCTTC. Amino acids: CASSLGGRDYGYTF. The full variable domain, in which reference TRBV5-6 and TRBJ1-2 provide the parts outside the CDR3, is DAGVTQSPTHLIKTRGQQVTLRCSPKSGHDTVSWYQQALGQGPQFIFQYYEEEERQRGNFPDRFSGHQFPNYSSELNVNALLLGDSALYLCASSLGGRDYGYTFGSGTRLTVV.

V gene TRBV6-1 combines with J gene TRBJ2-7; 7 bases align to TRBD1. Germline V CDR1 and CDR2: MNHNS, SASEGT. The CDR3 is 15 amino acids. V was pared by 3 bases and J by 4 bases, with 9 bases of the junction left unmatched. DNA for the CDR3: TGTGCCAGCAGTGATCAGACAGGGTGGGGATACGAGCAGTACGTC. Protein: CASSDQTGWGYEQYV.

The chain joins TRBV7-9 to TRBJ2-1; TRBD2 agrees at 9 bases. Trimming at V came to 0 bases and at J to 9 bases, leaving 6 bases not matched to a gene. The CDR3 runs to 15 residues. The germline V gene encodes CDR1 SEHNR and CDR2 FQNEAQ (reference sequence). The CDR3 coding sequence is TGTGCCAGCAGCTTAGCTTTAGCGGGAGATCTTGAGCAGTTCTTC. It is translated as CASSLALAGDLEQFF. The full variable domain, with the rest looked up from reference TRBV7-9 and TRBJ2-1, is DTGVSQNPRHKITKRGQNVTFRCDPISEHNRLYWYRQTLGQGPEFLTYFQNEAQLEKSRLLSDRFSAERPKGSFSTLEIQRTEQGDSAMYLCASSLALAGDLEQFFGPGTRLTVL.